The clone carrying this TCR beta chain has at least ten counts. This entry comes from a study of regulatory T cells in long-lasting Graves disease. As for the study in general: Antithyroid drugs had been given to newly diagnosed Graves' patients for under 3 months.

Stated time point: newly diagnosed GD, antithyroid drugs for less than 3 months. With RNA extracted from PBMCs as input, the TCR library was made. This CDR3 comprises 14 residues. The ends were cut back, 0 bases at V and 3 bases at J, with 8 bases in the middle. CDR1 MNHEY and CDR2 SMNVEV come from the germline V gene (reference sequence). Construction of the TCR beta libraries employed iRepertoire HTBI primers in conjunction with Arm-PCR of CDR3 regions. TCRdb re-derived calls from the multiplex PCR reads in MiXCR, one entry per CDR3 protein. The sample records more than 300,000 distinct CDR3 sequences, around 15% being singletons. The data also belong to a second study, concerning T cells in Graves' hyperthyroidism and ophthalmopathy. That work adds: The HTBI primer set drove a first-round RT-PCR of the TCR CDR3.

The TCR was taken from a woman aged 18-35 years with Graves disease. Source: peripheral blood mononuclear cells (PBMCs), taken at new diagnosis, from a patient treated with antithyroid drugs. This chain links TRBV27 with TRBJ2-5; perhaps TRBD1 as D (6 bases). In DNA, the CDR3 is TGTGCCAGCAGTTTATCACAGGGCAAAGAGACCCAGTACTTC. Residues: CASSLSQGKETQYF.